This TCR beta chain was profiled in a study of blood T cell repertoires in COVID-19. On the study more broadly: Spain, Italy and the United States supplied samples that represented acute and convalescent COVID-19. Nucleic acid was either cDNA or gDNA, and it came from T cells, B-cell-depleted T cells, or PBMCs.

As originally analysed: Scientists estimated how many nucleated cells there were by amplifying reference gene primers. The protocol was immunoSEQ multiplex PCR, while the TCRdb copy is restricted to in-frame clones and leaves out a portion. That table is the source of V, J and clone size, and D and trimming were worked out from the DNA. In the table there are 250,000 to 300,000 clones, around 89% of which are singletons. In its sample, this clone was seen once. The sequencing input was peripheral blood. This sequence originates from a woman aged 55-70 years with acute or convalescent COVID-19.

This chain's CDR3 is CASSQETGGQETQYF. The CDR3 DNA is TGCGCCAGCAGCCAAGAGACAGGGGGCCAAGAGACCCAGTACTTC. V is TRBV4-1 and J is TRBJ2-5; 9 bases align to TRBD1. The trim removed 0 bases at V and 1 base at J, leaving 0 bases unmatched. Germline lookup yields CDR1 MGHRA and CDR2 YSYEKL. The CDR3 has 15 residues.